These T cell receptor beta chains were read from a single sample in a study of identical twins. TCRdb redid the calling of the 5' RACE reads with MiXCR, one entry per CDR3 protein. The data show around 470,000 distinct CDR3 sequences, 11% to 15% seen once. The sample also formed part of further work on yellow fever vaccine responses in identical twins.

The sequenced material came from CD4+ T cells sorted from blood. The receptors shown here come from a woman between 18 and 29 years old in good health. Each CDR3 is given with its conserved first and last residue. Each record gives: V gene, D gene, CDR3 protein. A D gene is named only where the DNA matches it firmly.

V: TRBV19; D: .; CDR3: CASRTSGHGTYEQYF
V: TRBV7-2; D: .; CDR3: CASSPPGAVGNNEQFF
V: TRBV7-2; D: TRBD2; CDR3: CASSYPSGGGETQYF
V: TRBV7-2; D: TRBD1; CDR3: CASSQLGTGGYNEQFF
V: TRBV7-2; D: TRBD1; CDR3: CASSLAGRDSKFF
V: TRBV4-1; D: .; CDR3: CASSHPKATLGNTEAFF
V: TRBV11-2; D: TRBD2; CDR3: CASAGTSSYNEQFF
V: TRBV7-9; D: .; CDR3: CASSSGQLYAEAFF
V: TRBV12-3/TRBV12-4; D: .; CDR3: CASSDRPMNTEAFF
V: TRBV6-2/TRBV6-3; D: TRBD2; CDR3: CASSSRTSGRYSYEQYF
V: TRBV6-5; D: TRBD1; CDR3: CASSYASTGANTGELFF
V: TRBV4-2; D: .; CDR3: CASSPYEGTGELFF
V: TRBV24-1; D: .; CDR3: CATSDTGELFF
V: TRBV20-1; D: .; CDR3: CSATPGGVMNTEAFF
V: TRBV30; D: .; CDR3: CAWSYSGVNEQYF
V: TRBV5-6; D: TRBD2; CDR3: CASSLASGSIYNEQFF
V: TRBV6-1; D: .; CDR3: CASRVMGLDTQETQYF
V: TRBV20-1; D: TRBD2; CDR3: CCASPRASGGNNEQFF
V: TRBV4-3; D: .; CDR3: CASSQEGSGTGANVLTF
V: TRBV20-1; D: .; CDR3: CSAASPGTSTQYF
V: TRBV24-1; D: TRBD2; CDR3: CATSVSKAGGFTDTQYF
V: TRBV5-1; D: .; CDR3: CASSLAGQKYGNIQYF
V: TRBV2; D: .; CDR3: CASSPQVYPYEQYF
V: TRBV7-2; D: .; CDR3: CASRGSESLNTGELFF
V: TRBV3-1; D: .; CDR3: CASTTSDRLNEKLFF
V: TRBV6-2/TRBV6-3; D: .; CDR3: CASSYVSYNEQFF
V: TRBV4-1; D: TRBD2; CDR3: CASSQVSGLAGNIQYF
V: TRBV19; D: .; CDR3: CASSTGTASNQPQHF
V: TRBV4-2; D: TRBD2; CDR3: CASSQSGLAGYNEQFF
V: TRBV28; D: .; CDR3: CASWADSYEQYF
V: TRBV7-2; D: .; CDR3: CASSLARIWQAGPSTDTQYF
V: TRBV20-1; D: .; CDR3: CSATRSRLSYNEQFF
V: TRBV18; D: TRBD2; CDR3: CASSPISSGTTYEQYF
V: TRBV12-3/TRBV12-4; D: .; CDR3: CASSPEVGAFF
V: TRBV15; D: .; CDR3: CATSRDPTDTQYF
V: TRBV9; D: TRBD2; CDR3: CASSRGTSVHEQYF
V: TRBV23-1; D: .; CDR3: CAITREDSNQPQHF
V: TRBV7-9; D: .; CDR3: CASSRGVAGRQETQYF
V: TRBV2; D: TRBD2; CDR3: CASDATSGAHNEQFF
V: TRBV3-1; D: .; CDR3: CASSQRNGGEAFF
V: TRBV9; D: .; CDR3: CASSVGDGGRSEAFF
V: TRBV5-1; D: TRBD1; CDR3: CASSSHLGTGGYEQYF
V: TRBV29-1; D: .; CDR3: CSVAGVNEQFF
V: TRBV6-1; D: .; CDR3: CASNRRQTYEQYF
V: TRBV11-2; D: .; CDR3: CASSLDGGGLPYEQYF
V: TRBV2; D: .; CDR3: CASRFSNQPQHF
V: TRBV5-6; D: TRBD2; CDR3: CASSLRAGGPSEQFF
V: TRBV5-1; D: TRBD2; CDR3: CASSSLGTSGSEQYF
V: TRBV5-1; D: TRBD1; CDR3: CASSPDRGRGSETQYF
V: TRBV5-5; D: TRBD1; CDR3: CASSLEGGDAYEQYF
V: TRBV7-2; D: .; CDR3: CASSWGGENSPLHF
V: TRBV24-1; D: .; CDR3: CATSQEGVGRNEQYF
V: TRBV10-3; D: TRBD1; CDR3: CAISESGQGATGTGELFF